The T cell receptor (beta chain) described here comes from a study of cytomegalovirus exposure and HLA in healthy donors. There were likely unrecorded immune exposures, though donors were nominally healthy when sampled. In the case of this clone: Its antigen is still unknown.

The PCR employed 60 Vbeta primers together with 13 Jbeta primers. Repertoires were generated with immunoSEQ multiplex PCR, while TCRdb's copy carries only in-frame clones and drops some. Its listing shows 150,000 to 200,000 clones. General study findings and limits: TCR beta V segments were, for the most part, productive about 87% or about 30% of the time in an earlier analysis.

CDR1 and CDR2 (germline): LNHDA, SQIVND (reference sequence). The CDR3 covers 15 residues. The V and J ends lost 4 bases and 4 bases respectively, with 13 bases between them. The TCR sequence derives from a woman in her late teens or twenties in good health and CMV-seropositive. This rearrangement joins TRBV19 to TRBJ2-2, with TRBD2 as a possible D gene (6 bases). Sequenced: PBMCs. Here the CDR3 reads CASSTGGRGTGELFF. CDR3 coding DNA: TGTGCCAGTAGTACTGGGGGGAGAGGCACCGGGGAGCTGTTTTTT. Together with reference TRBV19 and TRBJ2-2, the CDR3 gives the full variable domain: DGGITQSPKYLFRKEGQNVTLSCEQNLNHDAMYWYRQDPGQGLRLIYYSQIVNDFQKGDIAEGYSVSREKKESFPLTVTSAQKNPTAFYLCASSTGGRGTGELFFGEGSRLTVL.